This passage covers 7 T cell receptor beta chains from one sample sequenced in a study of T-cell reconstitution after alpha-beta-depleted transplantation in children. The TCRbeta library was prepared with unique molecular identifiers. TCRdb reprocessed the PCR reads with MiXCR, giving one entry per CDR3 protein. Of 420,000 or so distinct CDR3 sequences detected, roughly a tenth appear once; the ten largest clones hold about 5%. The input for sequencing was PBMCs from the stem cell graft donor, taken from the stem cell graft. The receptors originated from a human donor who donated a stem cell graft to a child with acute myeloid leukemia.

This clonotype was counted only a few times. The rearrangement joins TRBV12-3 or TRBV12-4 to TRBJ2-2; D might be TRBD2 (6 bases). Between the trimmed V and J ends, which lost 3 bases and 7 bases, there was a span of 15 bases. This CDR3 contains 15 residues. The CDR3 coding sequence is TGTGCCAGCAGTTTCACCGGGACTGTGAACGGGGAGCTGTTTTTT. Amino acids: CASSFTGTVNGELFF.

This clonotype appeared many times. J is TRBJ2-1 and V is TRBV4-3; D may be TRBD2 (5 bases). From germline, CDR1 is LGHNA and CDR2 YSLEER. The CDR3 totals 14 residues. Trimming removed 4 bases from V and 8 bases from J, with 15 bases in between. The CDR3 region has the DNA TGCGCCAGCAGCCCAGCGAATGAGGGCGATGAGCAGTTCTTC. Translating it yields CASSPANEGDEQFF.

This clonotype has only a few counts. The chain uses TRBV11-1 and TRBJ2-4; D might be TRBD2 (6 bases). CDR3 length: 13 residues. V was clipped by 3 bases and J by 9 bases, with 12 bases between them. Germline CDR1 SGHAT, CDR2 FQDESV (reference sequence). The chain's CDR3 is CASSFTGEGIQYF. CDR3 nucleotides: TGTGCCAGCAGCTTTACGGGGGAAGGCATTCAGTACTTC.

This clonotype was seen a handful of times. The chain couples TRBV3-1 to TRBJ2-5; the D call may be TRBD1 or TRBD2 (5 bases each). Germline assignment: CDR1 LGHDT and CDR2 YNNKEL (reference sequence). CDR3 length: 16 amino acids. The V end lost 1 base, the J end lost 1 base, and 13 bases lay between the germline ends. The CDR3 here is CASSQGRDARQETQYF. The CDR3 coding sequence is TGTGCCAGCAGCCAAGGCCGGGACGCCCGCCAAGAGACCCAGTACTTC.

This clonotype has just a few counts. The V gene is TRBV6-5, the J gene TRBJ1-2; TRBD1 is a possible D gene (5 bases). Germline loops: CDR1 MNHEY, CDR2 SVGAGI. This CDR3 comprises 13 residues. Trimming removed 2 bases at V and 1 base at J, with 5 bases between. This CDR3 is CASSYQGNYGYTF. CDR3 nucleotides: TGTGCCAGCAGTTACCAGGGTAACTATGGCTACACCTTC.

In this sample, this clonotype turned up many times. The chain carries TRBV12-3 or TRBV12-4 and TRBJ2-7, with D tentatively TRBD1 (6 bases). The V and J ends lost 6 bases and 3 bases respectively, with 9 bases between them. The CDR3 has 12 residues. The CDR3 DNA follows: TGTGCCAGCAGAAAACAGGGCTACGAGCAGTACTTC. It yields the protein CASRKQGYEQYF.

The J gene is TRBJ2-4, the V gene TRBV19, with 9 bases fitting TRBD2. CDR1 is LNHDA, CDR2 SQIVND, per germline (reference sequence). This CDR3 has 18 amino acids. Losses at the gene ends were 3 bases for V and 2 bases for J; bases not matched to a gene: 11. Written as DNA, the CDR3 is TGTGCCAGTAGTATTAGTGCGGGAGGGCCCGGAACCAAAAACATTCAGTACTTC. It codes for CASSISAGGPGTKNIQYF.